This T cell receptor beta chain is drawn from a study of blood T cells in healthy people across ages (dated by TCRdb to 2014 to 2015). Some background on the complete study: In model experiments, template switching captured roughly one uniquely barcoded TCR beta cDNA molecule for every two T cells. Using deep sequencing normalized with unique cDNA molecular identifiers, the study measured how TCR beta repertoire diversity changes with age. The donors were divided into four age groups: young (average roughly 17 years), middle-aged (approximately 39), aged (roughly 66) and long-lived (approximately 74). To avoid experimental bias, donors of different ages were distributed randomly across sequencing lanes. The study analyzed two additional independent replicas of 1 million unique cDNA reads from the same blood draw for two donors, one aged 18 to 30 and one aged 80 or older.

The research as a whole found: As age increased, observed TCR beta diversity per million T cells dropped in a roughly linear way, and a significant reduction was already evident by age around 41. Observed TCR beta diversity correlated strongly with the percentage of naive T cells measured by flow cytometry. Compared with the aged group, the long-lived group had more naive CD4+ T cells, fewer expanded clones and increased TCR diversity, suggesting age selection. Estimates of total diversity based on one million sequenced T cells were considered lower bounds and underestimates. Because profiling used bulk unsorted PBMCs, naive and antigen-experienced compartments could not be compared conclusively. Donor CMV infection status was unknown, potentially confounding age-related changes in expanded clonotypes.

The roughly 39 donors, aged about 6 to 95 years, were systemically healthy Caucasian individuals from Russia. Ten milliliters of peripheral blood were drawn from each donor into EDTA-treated Vacutainer tubes. Ficoll-Paque density-gradient centrifugation was used to isolate PBMCs, with at least 7 million obtained per sample. Total RNA was extracted from PBMCs with Trizol reagent, with at least 6 micrograms obtained per sample. For every donor, flow cytometry on a PBMC aliquot measured the percentage of naive CD45RAhigh/CD27high T cells. This clonotype was recorded a few times. Its antigen is still unknown. Per-base qualities were not stored, and no clone one base away is much larger. Counted from cysteine to phenylalanine, this CDR3 has 16 amino acids. Here the CDR3 DNA is all that survives: 48 bases in frame from base 1. The germline V end is reduced by 7 bases and the J end by 1 base; junction bases left unmatched: 12. Taken from the germline V gene, the CDR1 and CDR2 loops are SGHTA and FQGNSA.

The library was generated by 5' RACE. The listed sequencing device is Illumina HiSeq 2500. The second PCR ran for about 7 to 11 cycles and used a J-beta primer mix along with a sample-barcoded 5' primer. Each TCR beta cDNA molecule received a unique molecular identifier from a template-switch 5' adaptor carrying 12 random nucleotides. At least 3 million CDR3-containing paired-end reads were obtained from each sample. First-strand cDNA was synthesized from all RNA with the Mint cDNA synthesis kit, primed by a TRBC-specific oligonucleotide. All cDNA was treated with uracil-DNA glycosylase and then went through a first 18-cycle PCR with the universal primers M1SS and BC2_uni_R. Regarding the original processing steps: For normalization, 1 million high-quality reads were randomly selected from each sample, with every read carrying a distinct molecular identifier. Instead of being binned into consensus sequences, reads that shared molecular identifiers were thrown out. CDR3 identification, clonotype clustering and error correction used MiTCR with a Q25 quality threshold and the strictest error-elimination algorithm. Lower-bound total TCR beta diversity was estimated with a nonparametric unseen species model using Euler transformation. TCRdb reprocessing: public reads trimmed at Q25 with fastp, clones called with MiXCR, in-frame beta chains kept. Every distinct CDR3 protein forms one entry, paired with its most common genes and DNA. The V and J calls follow TCRdb's processing rather than the paper's. The sample contains hundreds of thousands of distinct CDR3 sequences, roughly three fifths of them found a single time. Roughly 26% of the sample rests with the top ten.

The clonotype was recovered from a man aged 35 to 55 in good health. Sequenced sample: blood. The rearranged chain carries TRBV7-2 and TRBJ2-7; 8 junctional bases match TRBD1. The nucleotide sequence is TGTGCCAGCACCCCACGGGACAGGTACCCTTCCTACGAGCAGTACTTC. Its amino acids are CASTPRDRYPSYEQYF.